The 21 T cell receptor beta chains in this list originate from one sample, sequenced in a study of T cells in Graves' hyperthyroidism and ophthalmopathy. Amplification targeted TCR beta CDR3 regions from RNA transcripts. In the first-round RT-PCR of the TCR CDR3, the HTBI primer set was used. TCRdb independently ran MiXCR on the multiplex PCR reads; one entry per CDR3 protein. Counted here are 300,000 to 500,000 distinct CDR3 sequences, 14% to 15% occurring once; the ten biggest clones make up approximately 30%. Sequencing was done on a sample of blood. Every receptor here comes from a young woman with Graves' hyperthyroidism.

The gene calls are TRBV11-2 and TRBJ2-1, with TRBD2 identical over 10 bases. The J segment lost 2 bases and the V segment lost 0 bases, leaving 22 bases of the junction unmatched. Germline V gives CDR1 SGHAT, CDR2 FQNNGV. CDR3 size: 23 residues. CDR3 region: CASSLDRWAGRTSGKKTYNEQFF. For the CDR3, the DNA is TGTGCCAGCAGCTTAGATCGGTGGGCGGGGAGGACTAGCGGCAAGAAGACCTACAATGAGCAGTTCTTC.

The chain recombines TRBV18 with TRBJ2-7; 10 nucleotides match TRBD2. The CDR3 is 20 amino acids. CDR1 and CDR2 (germline): KGHSH, LQKENI. The V segment lost 4 bases and the J segment 2 bases; nucleotides outside the gene matches: 20. Here the CDR3 DNA reads TGTGCCAGCTCACTTTTCTCCGGGACGGCCGGGACTAGCGCTACCTACGAGCAGTACTTC. It yields the protein CASSLFSGTAGTSATYEQYF.

This clonotype has at least ten counts. The chain employs TRBV11-2 and TRBJ1-6; D not resolved. V was trimmed by 0 bases and J by 8 bases, leaving 8 bases between them. Germline assignment: CDR1 SGHAT and CDR2 FQNNGV. This CDR3 comprises 14 residues. This chain's CDR3 is CASSLDPGYSPLHF. CDR3 nucleotide sequence: TGTGCCAGCAGCTTAGATCCTGGTTATTCACCCCTCCACTTT.

This clonotype was detected ten times or more. V usage is TRBV9 and J usage is TRBJ2-5, with 9 positions matching TRBD1. From germline, CDR1 is SGDLS and CDR2 YYNGEE. The junction had 11 bases not matched to a gene; V was cut back by 3 bases and J by 5 bases. The CDR3 is 16 residues long. The CDR3 sequence is CASSAGQGMVIETQYF. The CDR3 DNA reads TGTGCCAGCAGCGCGGGACAGGGAATGGTTATTGAGACCCAGTACTTC.

The chain uses TRBV7-8 and TRBJ1-2, with TRBD1 matching over 8 bases. Germline V lookup: CDR1 SGHVS, CDR2 FQNEAQ. With V trimmed by 5 bases and J by 7 bases, 6 bases remained unmatched. The CDR3 extends over 13 amino acids. CDR3 nucleotides: TGTGCCAGCAGCGCAGGGGGCTTTGGTGGCTACACCTTC. Translation gives CASSAGGFGGYTF. Drawing the rest from reference TRBV7-8 and TRBJ1-2, the complete variable domain is GAGVSQSPRYKVAKRGQDVALRCDPISGHVSLFWYQQALGQGPEFLTYFQNEAQLDKSGLPSDRFFAERPEGSVSTLKIQRTQQEDSAVYLCASSAGGFGGYTFGSGTRLTVV.

This clonotype was seen a handful of times. This chain joins TRBV12-3 or TRBV12-4 and TRBJ2-5; TRBD2 aligns across 16 bases. Germline trimming cut 5 bases from V and 5 bases from J; bases unmatched to any gene: 17. The CDR3 is 20 amino acids. The CDR3 nucleotides are TGTGCCAGCAGTGGGGGGACTAGCGGGAGGGCCTTTCATCCCCCCGAGACCCAGTACTTC. Translation: CASSGGTSGRAFHPPETQYF.

The V gene is TRBV27, the J gene TRBJ2-7; 9 bases line up with TRBD2. V shed 3 bases and J 3 bases; nucleotides not matched to a gene: 3. Germline values: CDR1 MNHEY, CDR2 SMNVEV (reference sequence). The CDR3 extends over 14 amino acids. Here the CDR3 reads CASSFNSGSYEQYF. The CDR3 DNA reads TGTGCCAGCAGTTTTAATAGCGGGAGCTACGAGCAGTACTTC.

In this sample, this clonotype turned up many times. The chain uses TRBV30 and TRBJ2-7; no reliable D call. Trimming took off 1 base at V and 6 bases at J, with 7 bases between the two ends. There are 11 residues in the CDR3. CDR1 is GTSNPN and CDR2 is SVGIG in the germline V gene (reference sequence). CDR3 residues: CAWSAGGEQYF. The CDR3 region has the DNA TGTGCCTGGAGTGCGGGCGGCGAGCAGTACTTC.

At least ten counts were recorded for this clonotype. The chain recombines TRBV30 with TRBJ2-5; 8 nucleotides match TRBD2. V trimming: 2 bases; J trimming: 6 bases; junction bases outside the gene matches: 5. The CDR3 sequence is 13 residues long. The germline CDR1 and CDR2 sequences are GTSNPN and SVGIG (reference sequence). The CDR3 sequence is CAWSTTSGQTQYF. CDR3 nucleotide sequence: TGTGCCTGGAGTACCACTAGCGGACAGACCCAGTACTTC.

This clonotype was detected ten times or more. J is TRBJ2-3 and V is TRBV3-1; 8 positions agree with TRBD2. The trim removed 6 bases at V and 5 bases at J, leaving 7 bases unmatched. The CDR3 extends over 14 amino acids. The germline CDR1 and CDR2 sequences are LGHDT and YNNKEL (reference sequence). CDR3 loop: CASRRAGVEDTQYF. The CDR3 DNA sequence: TGTGCCAGCAGACGAGCGGGAGTGGAAGATACGCAGTATTTT.

The table lists this clonotype with many counts. This chain uses TRBV11-2 with TRBJ2-1; 12 bases match TRBD2. Per germline, CDR1 SGHAT and CDR2 FQNNGV. There are 15 residues in the CDR3. The trim removed 0 bases at V and 9 bases at J, leaving 3 bases unmatched. The CDR3 protein is CASSLELAGGREQFF. CDR3 nucleotides: TGTGCCAGCAGCTTAGAGCTAGCGGGAGGGCGTGAGCAGTTCTTC.

V usage is TRBV5-4 and J usage is TRBJ2-5, with D possibly matching TRBD2 (6 bases). The CDR3 is 16 amino acids. CDR1 is SGHNT, CDR2 YYREEE, per germline (reference sequence). V lost 5 bases and J 2 bases, leaving 19 bases between the germline ends. The CDR3 loop reads CASSRLTGVRQETQYF. CDR3 sequence (DNA): TGTGCCAGCAGTAGATTGACGGGAGTAAGGCAAGAGACCCAGTACTTC. The whole variable domain, remainder taken from reference TRBV5-4 and TRBJ2-5, is ETGVTQSPTHLIKTRGQQVTLRCSSQSGHNTVSWYQQALGQGPQFIFQYYREEENGRGNFPPRFSGLQFPNYSSELNVNALELDDSALYLCASSRLTGVRQETQYFGPGTRLLVL.

This clonotype was counted only a few times. The chain has TRBV7-2 and TRBJ1-3; 8 bases agree with TRBD1. The junction had 16 bases not matched to a gene; V was cut back by 5 bases and J by 4 bases. This CDR3 is built from 18 residues. The germline V gene has CDR1 SGHTA and CDR2 FQGNSA. CDR3 DNA sequence: TGTGCCAGCAGCCCATCCGGACAGGGACCCTTATGGGGAAACACCATATATTTT. This encodes CASSPSGQGPLWGNTIYF.

In its sample, this clonotype was seen many times. The V gene is TRBV12-3 or TRBV12-4, the J gene TRBJ2-2, with D perhaps matching TRBD2 (6 bases). The CDR3 has 13 amino acids. Trimming stripped 5 bases from V and 6 bases from J, with 10 bases between. For the CDR3, the DNA is TGTGCCAGCAGTACTGGAGGGTCCGGGGAGCTGTTTTTT. The encoded protein is CASSTGGSGELFF.

This clonotype was recorded many times. The chain is built from TRBV6-1 and TRBJ2-1; D might be TRBD1 (6 bases). Trimming left V 4 bases short and J 10 bases short, with 11 bases between. The germline V gene has CDR1 MNHNS and CDR2 SASEGT. The CDR3 totals 12 residues. The CDR3 DNA sequence: TGTGCCAGCAGTGTGATCGGACAGGAGCAGTTCTTC. Translated: CASSVIGQEQFF.

This clonotype was observed at least ten times. This rearrangement joins TRBV5-1 to TRBJ2-1; the D gene is possibly TRBD1 (6 bases). The CDR3 loop spans 17 amino acids. Deletions cut 0 bases from V and 5 bases from J, with 18 bases between. The V gene's germline CDR1 is SGHRS and CDR2 YFSETQ. The CDR3 bases are TGCGCCAGCAGCTTGGTTCCAGGGGCTGCCCCAAACAATGAGCAGTTCTTC. This encodes CASSLVPGAAPNNEQFF.

J is TRBJ1-6 and V is TRBV20-1, with no clear D. Germline CDR1 and CDR2: DFQATT and SNEGSKA (reference sequence). The length of the CDR3 is 13 residues. V lost 3 bases and J 10 bases, leaving 13 bases between the germline ends. The CDR3 coding sequence is TGCAGTGCTAGCTTTAGGTTGGAGTCACCCCTCCACTTT. It is translated as CSASFRLESPLHF.

This clonotype has a count of ten or more. The chain links TRBV2 to TRBJ2-7; D is ambiguous. This CDR3 is 11 amino acids long. Per germline, CDR1 SNHLY and CDR2 FYNNEI. V lost 6 bases to trimming and J lost 7 bases, with 10 bases between them. CDR3 region: CASREFREQYF. CDR3 nucleotide sequence: TGTGCCAGCAGGGAGTTCCGTGAGCAGTACTTC.

In this sample, this clonotype turned up a few times. The genes are TRBV9 and TRBJ2-1; 7 nucleotides line up with TRBD1. The CDR3 is made up of 15 amino acids. Trimming removed 0 bases from V and 2 bases from J; junction bases left unmatched: 2. The germline gives CDR1 SGDLS, CDR2 YYNGEE. The CDR3 DNA sequence: TGTGCCAGCAGCGTAGGGGACAGACCCTACAATGAGCAGTTCTTC. Translating gives CASSVGDRPYNEQFF.

Only a few counts were recorded for this clonotype. This chain joins TRBV3-1 and TRBJ2-1; a weak D match, TRBD2 (6 bases). Germline V gives CDR1 LGHDT, CDR2 YNNKEL (reference sequence). The CDR3 extends over 15 amino acids. The V end was cut by 0 bases, the J end by 6 bases, with 12 bases between. CDR3 loop: CASSQDRRGPNEQFF. The CDR3 nucleotides read TGTGCCAGCAGCCAAGACCGGAGGGGCCCCAATGAGCAGTTCTTC.

This clonotype was recorded at least ten times. The chain employs TRBV30 and TRBJ1-5; the D is unclear. The V gene lost 4 bases and the J gene lost 8 bases, with 12 bases spanning the gap. The germline gives CDR1 GTSNPN, CDR2 SVGIG (reference sequence). The CDR3 is 12 amino acids. This chain's CDR3 is CAWNQLNEPQHF. In DNA, the CDR3 is TGTGCCTGGAATCAACTTAATGAGCCCCAGCATTTT.